One and the same sample provided the 17 T cell receptor beta chains below, sequenced in a study of control samples from healthy donors and cancer patients. Generated by immunoSEQ multiplex PCR, the TCRdb table keeps only in-frame clones and is missing some. The sample carries 100,000 to 150,000 clones, about nine tenths recorded once. Sequencing was carried out using PBMCs. The receptors originated from a man over 45 with head and neck cancer.

V usage is TRBV12-3 or TRBV12-4 and J usage is TRBJ2-3, with unresolved D. The CDR3 contains 12 residues. V shed 5 bases and J shed 8 bases, with 11 bases lying between them. CDR3 region: CASSAGFGTQYF. In DNA form, the CDR3 reads TGTGCCAGCAGTGCAGGATTCGGTACGCAGTATTTT.

This clone appeared once. The CDR3 here is CASSYLGTGDEKLFF. CDR3 DNA sequence: TGTGCCAGCAGTTACCTCGGGACAGGGGACGAAAAACTGTTTTTT. V is TRBV27 and J is TRBJ1-4; 10 nucleotides line up with TRBD1. Germline values: CDR1 MNHEY, CDR2 SMNVEV (reference sequence). This CDR3 comprises 15 residues. The trim removed 4 bases at V and 8 bases at J, leaving 7 bases unmatched.

This chain uses TRBV19 with TRBJ1-6; tentative D call: TRBD1 (6 bases). The CDR3 loop spans 17 amino acids. The V and J ends lost 5 bases and 11 bases respectively, with 25 bases between them. Germline V CDR1 and CDR2: LNHDA, SQIVND (reference sequence). CDR3 DNA: TGTGCCAGTAGTGTTGAGGTGTGGGGGGCTTCCTCTCCACCCCTCCACTTT. This sequence encodes CASSVEVWGASSPPLHF.

The chain carries TRBV28 and TRBJ2-1; D remains unclear. Trimming cost V 10 bases and J 6 bases, with 7 bases left between them. The CDR3 totals 10 residues. Germline assignment: CDR1 MDHEN and CDR2 SYDVKM. The CDR3 coding sequence is TGTGCCATTGCAGCCAATGAGCAGTTCTTC. It is translated as CAIAANEQFF.

The chain recombines TRBV7-9 with TRBJ1-6; 8 positions match TRBD1. The CDR3 length is 15 residues. Per germline, CDR1 SEHNR and CDR2 FQNEAQ (reference sequence). With 5 bases clipped from V and 8 bases from J, the junction kept 8 bases outside the gene matches. The CDR3 spells CASSTPGGLDSPLHF. The CDR3 nucleotides read TGTGCCAGCAGCACCCCAGGGGGCCTGGATTCACCCCTCCACTTT.

The chain combines TRBV6-6 with TRBJ2-7, with 9 bases that match TRBD1. Germline V CDR1 and CDR2: MNHNY, SVGAGI (reference sequence). The CDR3 totals 15 residues. The ends lost 6 bases at V and 1 base at J; junction bases unmatched: 7. CDR3 in amino acids: CASSPTGTGSYEQYF. As DNA, the CDR3 is TGTGCCAGCAGCCCGACCGGGACAGGGTCCTACGAGCAGTACTTC.

This chain connects TRBV2 to TRBJ2-7; TRBD2 agrees at 7 bases. Germline lookup yields CDR1 SNHLY and CDR2 FYNNEI. The CDR3 is 14 amino acids. The ends lost 9 bases at V and 6 bases at J; junction bases unmatched: 14. CDR3 loop: CASTKMGTITEQYF. CDR3 nucleotides: TGTGCCAGTACGAAGATGGGGACTATCACCGAGCAGTACTTC.

The gene calls are TRBV9 and TRBJ1-2; the match to TRBD1 covers 7 bases. CDR3 size: 17 residues. Germline V gene lookup returns CDR1 SGDLS and CDR2 YYNGEE. V was pared by 3 bases and J by 4 bases, with 15 bases of the junction left unmatched. The CDR3 loop reads CASSEGPTGDRGYGYTF. The CDR3 nucleotides read TGTGCCAGCAGCGAGGGTCCCACAGGGGACCGGGGCTATGGCTACACCTTC.

This clone was found once. The V gene is TRBV19, the J gene TRBJ2-5; 11 bases line up with TRBD2. There are 14 residues in the CDR3. The germline gives CDR1 LNHDA, CDR2 SQIVND (reference sequence). Trimming took 8 bases from V and 5 from J; bases not matched to a gene: 7. CDR3 nucleotide sequence: TGTGCCAGTGGGACTAGCGGAGGAGGGGAGACCCAGTACTTC. Its translation: CASGTSGGGETQYF. The variable domain in full, completed from reference TRBV19 and TRBJ2-5, reads DGGITQSPKYLFRKEGQNVTLSCEQNLNHDAMYWYRQDPGQGLRLIYYSQIVNDFQKGDIAEGYSVSREKKESFPLTVTSAQKNPTAFYLCASGTSGGGETQYFGPGTRLLVL.

This chain joins TRBV11-2 and TRBJ2-3; D not resolved. Germline lookup yields CDR1 SGHAT and CDR2 FQNNGV. Trimming took off 5 bases at V and 2 bases at J, with 14 bases between the two ends. There are 15 residues in the CDR3. The DNA for the CDR3 is TGTGCCAGCAGCCCAAGCCCCGGGTCCACAGATACGCAGTATTTT. As protein: CASSPSPGSTDTQYF.

V and J are TRBV18 and TRBJ2-3; TRBD2 matches 7 bases. The CDR3 sequence is 16 residues long. The germline V gene has CDR1 KGHSH and CDR2 LQKENI. V was clipped by 2 bases and J by 2 bases; unmatched bases: 7. The CDR3 sequence: CASSPTAGLITDTQYF. DNA of the CDR3: TGTGCCAGCTCACCAACTGCGGGACTAATCACAGATACGCAGTATTTT.

The chain joins TRBV3-1 (or the pseudogene TRBV3-2) to TRBJ2-7; D unresolved. This CDR3 has 14 residues. Per germline, CDR1 LGHDT and CDR2 YNNKEL (reference sequence). The V and J ends lost 0 bases and 2 bases respectively, with 8 bases between them. CDR3 residues: CASSQEIRAYEQYF. CDR3 DNA sequence: TGTGCCAGCAGCCAAGAGATCCGCGCCTACGAGCAGTACTTC.

This clone appeared a single time. The rearrangement uses TRBV7-8 and TRBJ2-3, with D maybe TRBD1 (6 bases). Looked up from germline, CDR1 is SGHVS and CDR2 is FQNEAQ. The CDR3 has 15 amino acids. V dropped 4 bases and J dropped 0 bases, with 11 bases sitting between them. CDR3 in amino acids: CASSSTGSSTDTQYF. DNA for the CDR3: TGTGCCAGCAGCTCGACAGGTTCTAGCACAGATACGCAGTATTTT.

The J gene is TRBJ1-1, the V gene TRBV29-1, with D possibly matching TRBD1 (5 bases). V was shortened by 2 bases and J by 6 bases, with 10 bases between the two germline ends. The CDR3 runs 12 residues. Germline V gene lookup returns CDR1 SQVTM and CDR2 ANQGSEA. CDR3: CSVETGRPEAFF. CDR3 nucleotides: TGCAGCGTTGAAACGGGGCGGCCTGAAGCTTTCTTT.

The J gene is TRBJ1-3, the V gene TRBV5-1; a weak D match, TRBD1 (5 bases). The germline V and J ends were trimmed by 3 bases and 0 bases, with 16 bases remaining between them. The CDR3 is made up of 17 amino acids. CDR1 and CDR2 from the germline V gene are SGHRS and YFSETQ. In DNA form, the CDR3 reads TGCGCCAGCAGCTGGGATGGGGACTCGAGCTCTGGAAACACCATATATTTT. Its translation is CASSWDGDSSSGNTIYF.

The chain is built from TRBV28 and TRBJ2-5; TRBD2 aligns across 7 bases. CDR3 size: 14 residues. In germline, CDR1 is MDHEN, CDR2 SYDVKM. V dropped 5 bases and J dropped 4; count of bases not matched to a gene: 7. CDR3 nucleotide sequence: TGTGCCAGCAGTGCGGGTCCTAGCGGAGAGACCCAGTACTTC. Translating gives CASSAGPSGETQYF.

The J gene is TRBJ2-2, the V gene TRBV28; D may be TRBD1 (5 bases). Germline V gene data show CDR1 as MDHEN and CDR2 as SYDVKM. Trimming removed 6 bases from V and 6 bases from J, with 20 bases in between. This CDR3 has 16 residues. The CDR3 nucleotides are TGTGCCAGCAGGGAAGCAGGGTCAGGATTGTCCGGGGAGCTGTTTTTT. It specifies CASREAGSGLSGELFF.